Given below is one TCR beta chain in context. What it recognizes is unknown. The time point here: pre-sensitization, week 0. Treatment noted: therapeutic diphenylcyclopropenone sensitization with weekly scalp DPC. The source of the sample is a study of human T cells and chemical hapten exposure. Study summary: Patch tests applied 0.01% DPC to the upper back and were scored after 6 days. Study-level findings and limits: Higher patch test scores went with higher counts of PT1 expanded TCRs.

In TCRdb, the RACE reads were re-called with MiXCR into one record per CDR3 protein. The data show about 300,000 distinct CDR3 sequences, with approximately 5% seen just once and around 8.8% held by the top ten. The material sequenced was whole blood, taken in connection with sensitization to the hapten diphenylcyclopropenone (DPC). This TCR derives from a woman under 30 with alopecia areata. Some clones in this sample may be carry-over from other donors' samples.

The CDR3 DNA sequence: TGTGCCAGTAGTATAGCTTTAGGGCCCGATGAGCAGTTCTTC. This gives the protein CASSIALGPDEQFF. The genes are TRBV19 and TRBJ2-1; D is unclear. Germline-derived CDR1 and CDR2 are LNHDA and SQIVND (reference sequence). Trimming removed 1 base at V and 8 bases at J, with 12 bases between. The CDR3 runs to 14 residues.